The rows below give T cell receptor beta chains drawn from one sample of a study of OX40 agonist ivuxolimab in advanced cancers. Sequencing was performed with immunoSEQ multiplex PCR; in TCRdb, only in-frame clones are kept and a portion is missing. Of about 100,000 clones in the sample, roughly 90% were seen once. The sample here was CD4+ or CD8+ T cells sorted from blood, taken in a trial of the OX40 agonist ivuxolimab. Every receptor here comes from an adult with an advanced solid tumor such as melanoma, head and neck, liver or kidney cancer. The CDR3 runs from the conserved cysteine through the conserved F or W. D genes are given only for firm matches. Some rows mark clone size as missing; the rest say once, few, many or name a class of expanded clone.

>TRBJ2-3|.|.|TRBV10-3
CAISESSKVYTDTQYF
TGTGCCATCAGTGAGTCTTCCAAGGTCTACACAGATACGCAGTATTTT
>TRBJ1-2|.|few|TRBV6-5
CASSLGTNYGYTF
TGTGCCAGCAGCCTTGGCACAAACTATGGCTACACCTTC
>TRBJ1-2|TRBD1|.|TRBV4-1
CASSQPVGTGIHGYTF
TGCGCCAGCAGCCAACCGGTGGGGACAGGGATACACGGCTACACCTTC
>TRBJ2-3|.|.|TRBV10-2
CASSDPRQGADTQYF
TGCGCCAGCAGTGATCCGCGACAAGGCGCAGATACGCAGTATTTT
>TRBJ2-1|TRBD2|.|TRBV18
CASSPPSGRSYNEQFF
TGTGCCAGCTCACCACCGAGCGGGAGGTCTTACAATGAGCAGTTCTTC
>TRBJ1-5|.|.|TRBV19
CASTQGLSSNQPQHF
TGTGCCAGTACCCAGGGGTTGTCAAGCAATCAGCCCCAGCATTTT
>TRBJ1-1|.|.|TRBV7-9
CASSLGRSEAFF
TGTGCCAGCAGCTTGGGCAGATCTGAAGCTTTCTTT
>TRBJ1-1|.|.|TRBV19
CASSTQNGEGLNTEAFF
TGTGCCAGTAGCACCCAGAACGGGGAGGGATTGAACACTGAAGCTTTCTTT
>TRBJ2-5|TRBD2|.|TRBV28
CASSVSGNLQETQYF
TGTGCCAGCAGTGTCAGCGGGAACCTACAAGAGACCCAGTACTTC
>TRBJ1-1|.|.|TRBV6-1
CASSEWRDAEAFF
TGTGCCAGCAGTGAATGGAGAGATGCTGAAGCTTTCTTT
>TRBJ1-5|.|medium-sized|TRBV5-5
CASSLGPGRDQPQHF
TGTGCCAGCAGCTTGGGTCCAGGGAGGGATCAGCCCCAGCATTTT
>TRBJ2-5|.|.|TRBV5-1
CASSFLGQFQETQYF
TGCGCCAGCAGCTTCCTCGGACAGTTCCAAGAGACCCAGTACTTC
>TRBJ2-7|.|.|TRBV28
CASSLGGYEQYF
TGTGCCAGCAGTTTAGGCGGCTACGAGCAGTACTTC
>TRBJ2-1|.|.|TRBV21-1
CASSKRPSGTLTSNCDEQFF
TGTGCCAGCAGCAAACGTCCTAGCGGGACTCTAACTTCTAATTGTGATGAGCAGTTCTTC
>TRBJ2-7|TRBD1|.|TRBV10-1
CASSDNRGSYEQYF
TGCGCCAGCAGTGATAACAGGGGCTCCTACGAGCAGTACTTC
>TRBJ2-1|TRBD2|.|TRBV5-1
CASSPGLAVDNEQFF
TGCGCCAGCAGCCCCGGACTAGCGGTTGACAATGAGCAGTTCTTC
>TRBJ2-7|.|.|TRBV7-9
CASSPGQMYYEQYF
TGTGCCAGCAGCCCAGGACAGATGTACTACGAGCAGTACTTC
>TRBJ2-3|TRBD2|.|TRBV4-2
CASSLGLAGTDTQYF
TGTGCCAGCAGCCTTGGACTAGCGGGCACAGATACGCAGTATTTT
>TRBJ2-1|.|.|TRBV1
CTSSQERGREGYYNEQFF
TGCACCAGCAGCCAAGAAAGGGGCAGGGAGGGGTACTACAATGAGCAGTTCTTC
>TRBJ1-5|.|.|TRBV19
CASSMMESNQPQHF
TGTGCCAGTAGTATGATGGAGAGCAATCAGCCCCAGCATTTT
>TRBJ2-1|.|.|TRBV7-9
CASSLEYTEQFF
TGTGCCAGCAGCTTAGAATATACTGAGCAGTTCTTC
>TRBJ2-5|.|once|TRBV5-6
CASTATGARAVGETQYF
TGTGCCAGCACCGCGACGGGTGCGAGGGCGGTTGGAGAGACCCAGTACTTC
>TRBJ1-5|.|.|TRBV7-9
CASSLEGQRNQPQHF
TGTGCCAGCAGCTTAGAAGGACAGCGCAATCAGCCCCAGCATTTT
>TRBJ2-1|.|.|TRBV25-1
CASQGASYNEQFF
TGTGCCAGCCAAGGGGCTTCCTACAATGAGCAGTTCTTC
>TRBJ1-2|.|once|TRBV28
CASSLWANYGYTF
TGTGCCAGCAGTTTATGGGCTAACTATGGCTACACCTTC
>TRBJ1-5|.|.|TRBV28
CASSPLRGPQHF
TGTGCCAGCAGTCCCCTCCGGGGGCCCCAGCATTTT
>TRBJ2-1|TRBD2|.|TRBV7-9
CASSPIEGTSGYNEQFF
TGTGCCAGCAGCCCGATAGAGGGGACTAGCGGATACAATGAGCAGTTCTTC
>TRBJ2-2|TRBD2|.|TRBV5-1
CASRGGSSTGELFF
TGCGCCAGCAGGGGCGGGAGCAGCACCGGGGAGCTGTTTTTT
>TRBJ1-2|TRBD1|.|TRBV5-1
CASSFNRGDSDGYTF
TGCGCCAGCAGCTTTAACAGGGGGGATTCCGATGGCTACACCTTC
>TRBJ1-4|.|.|TRBV5-1
CASSLATGYEKLFF
TGCGCCAGCAGCTTGGCGACAGGATATGAAAAACTGTTTTTT
>TRBJ2-6|.|.|TRBV7-3
CASSPGAGANVLTF
TGTGCCAGCAGCCCTGGGGCGGGGGCCAACGTCCTGACTTTC
>TRBJ1-2|.|.|TRBV28
CASRLNGVYGYTF
TGTGCCAGCAGACTAAACGGAGTTTATGGCTACACCTTC
>TRBJ2-1|TRBD2|once|TRBV30
CACTSGRRYNEQFF
TGTGCCTGTACTAGCGGGAGGCGTTACAATGAGCAGTTCTTC
>TRBJ2-7|TRBD1|.|TRBV19
CASRTGTGVYEQYF
TGTGCCAGTAGAACCGGGACAGGGGTCTACGAGCAGTACTTC
>TRBJ2-2|.|once|TRBV9
CASSVVSGNTGELFF
TGTGCCAGCAGCGTAGTTAGCGGGAACACCGGGGAGCTGTTTTTT
>TRBJ2-2|.|.|TRBV28
CASNPAGQTTGELFF
TGTGCCAGCAACCCGGCGGGACAAACCACCGGGGAGCTGTTTTTT
>TRBJ2-5|TRBD1|.|TRBV11-2
CASSLEGGRKETQYF
TGTGCCAGCAGCTTAGAAGGGGGCAGAAAAGAGACCCAGTACTTC
>TRBJ2-5|.|.|TRBV7-2
CASSLGGAGGETQYF
TGTGCCAGCAGCTTAGGCGGAGCGGGTGGGGAGACCCAGTACTTC
>TRBJ2-3|.|.|TRBV7-3
CASSLTGLTDTQYF
TGTGCCAGCAGCTTAACGGGACTCACAGATACGCAGTATTTT
>TRBJ2-2|.|.|TRBV6-1
CASSEIRNTKAGELFF
TGTGCCAGCAGTGAAATCAGGAATACAAAGGCCGGGGAGCTGTTTTTT
>TRBJ2-3|.|.|TRBV7-9
CASSNWGLDTQYF
TGTGCCAGCTCGAATTGGGGGTTGGATACGCAGTATTTT
>TRBJ1-4|.|.|TRBV4-1
CASSLSGLGGEKLFF
TGCGCCAGCAGCCTTAGCGGGCTCGGGGGTGAAAAACTGTTTTTT
>TRBJ1-4|.|.|TRBV28
CASSLSRSGVFF
TGTGCCAGCAGTTTATCCAGGTCCGGAGTGTTTTTT
>TRBJ1-1|.|.|TRBV9
CASSARVGVNTEAFF
TGTGCCAGCAGCGCCCGAGTAGGTGTGAACACTGAAGCTTTCTTT
>TRBJ1-2|TRBD1|.|TRBV7-2
CASSMTGRGGYTF
TGTGCCAGCAGCATGACAGGGAGGGGTGGCTACACCTTC
>TRBJ1-1|.|.|TRBV28
CASSPGSAPRGAFF
TGTGCCAGCAGCCCCGGGTCCGCGCCCAGGGGAGCTTTCTTT
>TRBJ2-3|TRBD2|.|TRBV5-1
CASNSLAGGADTQYF
TGCGCCAGCAACTCTTTAGCGGGAGGTGCAGATACGCAGTATTTT
>TRBJ1-1|TRBD1|.|TRBV5-8
CASSLEKGAMNTEAFF
TGTGCCAGCAGCTTGGAAAAGGGGGCGATGAACACTGAAGCTTTCTTT
>TRBJ2-1|.|.|TRBV7-9
CASSGTTGQGEYNEQFF
TGTGCCAGCAGCGGCACAACTGGCCAGGGAGAATACAATGAGCAGTTCTTC
>TRBJ2-5|.|.|TRBV6-5
CASRAAGGGETQYF
TGTGCCAGCAGAGCTGCTGGGGGAGGAGAGACCCAGTACTTC
>TRBJ1-5|TRBD1|once|TRBV6-5
CASSEQGSNQPQHF
TGTGCCAGCAGTGAACAGGGGAGCAATCAGCCCCAGCATTTT
>TRBJ1-3|TRBD1|.|TRBV18
CASSPPIQGAGNTIYF
TGTGCCAGCTCACCACCGATTCAGGGGGCTGGAAACACCATATATTTT
>TRBJ1-5|.|.|TRBV19
CASTRGVRQPQHF
TGTGCCAGTACACGAGGGGTACGGCAGCCCCAGCATTTT
>TRBJ2-3|TRBD2|.|TRBV7-9
CASSLVGSGITDTQYF
TGTGCCAGCAGCTTAGTCGGTAGCGGGATCACAGATACGCAGTATTTT
>TRBJ2-5|.|.|TRBV30
CAWSVRRGAQETQYF
TGTGCCTGGAGTGTACGGCGGGGAGCCCAAGAGACCCAGTACTTC